The rows below give T cell receptor beta chains drawn from one sample of a study of control samples from healthy donors and cancer patients. Only in-frame clones appear in the TCRdb table, and some are missing; sequencing was by immunoSEQ multiplex PCR. Of around 100,000 clones listed, around 89% were seen once; the top ten hold about a fifth. Sample: PBMCs. These receptors originate from a man in his 60s with lung cancer. Both conserved end residues are part of each CDR3. A clone size is listed for some rows: how often the clone was seen (once, few, many), or a class if it is expanded.

abundance	v_gene	j_gene	CDR3aa
-	TRBV7-6	TRBJ2-5	CASRFGERGGQETQYF
-	TRBV9	TRBJ1-1	CASSVVVGEGTEAFF
-	TRBV7-2	TRBJ2-7	CASSLVGQPEDYEQYF
-	TRBV5-1	TRBJ2-3	CASRPDRVADTQYF
-	TRBV7-8	TRBJ2-3	CASSGLTGDTQYF
-	TRBV3-1/TRBV3-2	TRBJ2-2	CASSQVGGTNTGELFF
-	TRBV6-5	TRBJ2-7	CASRSYEQYF
-	TRBV24-1	TRBJ2-6	CATSDQQGANVLTF
-	TRBV2	TRBJ1-3	CASSRDISGNTIYF
-	TRBV29-1	TRBJ1-2	CSAERAYGYTF
-	TRBV11-1	TRBJ2-2	CASSLGRGAGELFF
-	TRBV24-1	TRBJ2-3	CATSDSSLGTQYF
-	TRBV27	TRBJ1-1	CASSKTANTEAFF
-	TRBV24-1	TRBJ2-3	CATSDPDRDEDTQYF
-	TRBV7-3	TRBJ2-2	CASSSQTGNTGELFF
-	TRBV9	TRBJ2-7	CASSVNSGAYEQYF
-	TRBV18	TRBJ1-3	CASSPTSASDSGNTIYF
-	TRBV5-6	TRBJ2-5	CASSLVAWTGAETQYF
-	TRBV7-9	TRBJ2-7	CASSPRDFVYEQYF
-	TRBV6-5	TRBJ1-1	CASSYLRNTEAFF
-	TRBV6-5	TRBJ2-5	CASSHPPETQYF
-	TRBV6-5	TRBJ1-1	CASSSPTGKAFF
once	TRBV24-1	TRBJ2-3	CATSDSPGKDTQYF
once	TRBV7-9	TRBJ2-3	CASSHYEDTQYF
-	TRBV11-2	TRBJ2-5	CASSLNREPVETQYF
once	TRBV6-1	TRBJ1-2	CASSEAWTGTYGYTF
-	TRBV14	TRBJ1-1	CASSQNRDRTMNTEAFF
-	TRBV25-1	TRBJ1-3	CASSEFGLINTIYF
-	TRBV7-5	TRBJ1-5	CARSNASGCRGRSTQHF
-	TRBV27	TRBJ1-5	CASRRGRDQPQHF
-	TRBV24-1	TRBJ1-6	CATTGRSVGSSYNSPLHF
-	TRBV2	TRBJ1-5	CASIGTVNQPQHF